Presented here are 32 T cell receptor beta chains from one specimen sequenced in a study of T cell responses to AZD1222 COVID-19 vaccine. The table came from immunoSEQ multiplex PCR; TCRdb's copy has only in-frame clones and leaves some out. The profile shows tens of thousands of clones, roughly 90% of them singletons. Material: peripheral blood, obtained on day 0 of MenACWY control vaccination. Source of these receptors: an adult in good health.

A few counts support this clone. V is TRBV7-2 and J is TRBJ1-1, with 7 nucleotides matching TRBD1. V dropped 2 bases and J dropped 4; count of bases not matched to a gene: 4. Germline values: CDR1 SGHTA, CDR2 FQGNSA. There are 14 residues in the CDR3. CDR3: CASSLNRGRTEAFF. The CDR3 nucleotides are TGTGCCAGCAGCTTAAACAGGGGCCGCACTGAAGCTTTCTTT.

The CDR3 here is CAWKQGNQPQHF. The CDR3, as DNA: TGTGCCTGGAAACAGGGCAATCAGCCCCAGCATTTT. This rearrangement joins TRBV30 to TRBJ1-5; weak D call: TRBD1 (5 bases). The V gene lost 4 bases and the J gene lost 2 bases, with 6 bases spanning the gap. The germline gives CDR1 GTSNPN, CDR2 SVGIG (reference sequence). The CDR3 extends over 12 amino acids.

This chain connects TRBV18 to TRBJ1-1; no firm D call. Trimming took off 0 bases at V and 5 bases at J, with 10 bases between the two ends. This CDR3 is built from 14 residues. Germline V gives CDR1 KGHSH, CDR2 LQKENI. The CDR3 region is CASSPPSRGTEAFF. The CDR3 nucleotides read TGTGCCAGCTCACCACCGTCCCGGGGAACTGAAGCTTTCTTT.

The chain has TRBV7-3 and TRBJ1-2; perhaps TRBD1 as D (5 bases). This CDR3 comprises 15 residues. Germline V CDR1 and CDR2: SGHTA, FQGTGA. V was clipped by 5 bases and J by 1 base, with 14 bases between them. CDR3 nucleotide sequence: TGTGCCAGCAGCCAGTGGGGCGCGATTAACTATGGCTACACCTTC. Protein sequence: CASSQWGAINYGYTF.

This clone was seen only a few times. This chain links TRBV5-1 with TRBJ1-2; D gene ambiguous. The CDR3 has 13 amino acids. Germline CDR1 SGHRS, CDR2 YFSETQ. Trimming took off 0 bases at V and 2 bases at J, with 5 bases between the two ends. In nucleotides, the CDR3 is TGCGCCAGCAGCTTGGGACAAAACTATGGCTACACCTTC. Its translation is CASSLGQNYGYTF. Using reference TRBV5-1 and TRBJ1-2 for the parts outside the CDR3, the full variable domain is KAGVTQTPRYLIKTRGQQVTLSCSPISGHRSVSWYQQTPGQGLQFLFEYFSETQRNKGNFPGRFSGRQFSNSRSEMNVSTLELGDSALYLCASSLGQNYGYTFGSGTRLTVV.

V gene TRBV29-1 combines with J gene TRBJ1-1; a possible D gene is TRBD1 (5 bases). Trimming pared 7 bases from V and 1 base from J, leaving 10 bases between. The CDR3 consists of 12 residues. CDR1 and CDR2 (germline): SQVTM, ANQGSEA. The DNA for the CDR3 is TGCAGCGGGGGGGACCAGAACACTGAAGCTTTCTTT. It yields the protein CSGGDQNTEAFF.

This chain connects TRBV27 to TRBJ2-7; weak D call: TRBD1 (5 bases). This CDR3 has 13 residues. In germline, CDR1 is MNHEY, CDR2 SMNVEV (reference sequence). V was clipped by 8 bases and J by 1 base, with 12 bases between them. The CDR3: CASLQRGSYEQYF. CDR3 nucleotide sequence: TGTGCCAGCCTCCAAAGGGGTTCCTACGAGCAGTACTTC.

The chain uses TRBV5-1 and TRBJ2-7; no firm D call. Germline V gives CDR1 SGHRS, CDR2 YFSETQ. V lost 4 bases to trimming and J lost 0 bases, with 14 bases between them. The CDR3 has 15 residues. The CDR3 loop is CASSPSGFGSYEQYF. In DNA form, the CDR3 reads TGCGCCAGCAGCCCTTCCGGGTTCGGCTCCTACGAGCAGTACTTC.

The V call is TRBV3-1 (or the pseudogene TRBV3-2), the J call TRBJ1-1, with D unresolved. The CDR3 totals 15 residues. Germline V gene data show CDR1 as LGHDT and CDR2 as YNNKEL (reference sequence). The V gene lost 5 bases and the J gene lost 0 bases, with 13 bases spanning the gap. CDR3 protein: CASSRSTPLNTEAFF. CDR3 in DNA: TGTGCCAGCAGCAGAAGTACCCCGTTGAACACTGAAGCTTTCTTT.

This chain joins TRBV20-1 and TRBJ1-1, with D possibly matching TRBD1 (5 bases). V lost 6 bases and J 4 bases, leaving 9 bases between the germline ends. The germline CDR1 and CDR2 sequences are DFQATT and SNEGSKA (reference sequence). This CDR3 spans 11 amino acids. The CDR3 DNA is TGCAGTGCGGGGGTCGGCACTGAAGCTTTCTTT. Translation gives CSAGVGTEAFF.

A single count supports this clone. The chain carries TRBV19 and TRBJ1-2; D unresolved. The CDR3 contains 13 residues. Trimming shortened V by 5 bases and J by 7 bases, and 14 bases separated the two germline ends. From germline, CDR1 is LNHDA and CDR2 SQIVND (reference sequence). CDR3 region: CASSLPGTAGYTF. The CDR3 DNA follows: TGTGCCAGTAGTCTTCCGGGCACGGCTGGCTACACCTTC. Full variable domain (remainder filled in from reference TRBV19 and TRBJ1-2): DGGITQSPKYLFRKEGQNVTLSCEQNLNHDAMYWYRQDPGQGLRLIYYSQIVNDFQKGDIAEGYSVSREKKESFPLTVTSAQKNPTAFYLCASSLPGTAGYTFGSGTRLTVV.

This rearrangement joins TRBV7-9 to TRBJ2-1; D call uncertain. The germline gives CDR1 SEHNR, CDR2 FQNEAQ (reference sequence). V was cut by 2 bases and J by 7 bases, with 6 bases left in between. The CDR3 is made up of 12 amino acids. The CDR3 loop is CASSLPGNEQFF. The DNA of the CDR3 is TGTGCCAGCAGCTTACCGGGTAATGAGCAGTTCTTC.

This clone was seen more than once but under ten times. DNA of the CDR3: TGTGCCAGCAGCGTAGCGTCCACAGGGGTTCGCACTGAAGCTTTCTTT. This gives the protein CASSVASTGVRTEAFF. The chain employs TRBV9 and TRBJ1-1; 7 nucleotides line up with TRBD1. The CDR3 length is 16 residues. With 0 bases clipped from V and 4 bases from J, the junction kept 9 bases outside the gene matches. Per germline, CDR1 SGDLS and CDR2 YYNGEE.

This chain joins TRBV10-3 and TRBJ2-7; no clear D gene. Trimming removed 2 bases at V and 2 bases at J, with 10 bases between. CDR3 length: 14 residues. Germline CDR1 and CDR2: ENHRY and SYGVKD. CDR3 sequence (DNA): TGTGCCATCAGTGAGGGCAGTCCTCCCTACGAGCAGTACTTC. Protein product: CAISEGSPPYEQYF.

J is TRBJ2-5 and V is TRBV3-1 (or the pseudogene TRBV3-2), with D possibly TRBD2 on 6 matching bases. Germline V gene lookup returns CDR1 LGHDT and CDR2 YNNKEL (reference sequence). The V and J ends lost 4 bases and 5 bases respectively, with 17 bases between them. The CDR3 has 15 amino acids. The CDR3 sequence is CASSLSGAVGETQYF. CDR3 bases: TGTGCCAGCAGCCTATCGGGAGCAGTCGGGGAGACCCAGTACTTC.

The rearrangement uses TRBV3-1 (or the pseudogene TRBV3-2) and TRBJ1-2; D remains unclear. CDR1 and CDR2 from the germline V gene are LGHDT and YNNKEL (reference sequence). The V and J ends lost 0 bases and 5 bases respectively, with 1 base between them. The CDR3 totals 11 residues. This chain's CDR3 is CASSQEYGYTF. The CDR3 region has the DNA TGTGCCAGCAGCCAAGAGTATGGCTACACCTTC.

This sequence joins TRBV18 and TRBJ1-1; possibly TRBD1 for D (6 bases). Per the germline V gene, CDR1 is KGHSH and CDR2 is LQKENI. V was shortened by 6 bases and J by 0 bases, with 11 bases between the two germline ends. The CDR3 covers 14 residues. CDR3 loop: CASSQDRLNTEAFF. CDR3 nucleotide sequence: TGTGCCAGCTCTCAAGACAGGCTGAACACTGAAGCTTTCTTT.

The chain links TRBV7-3 to TRBJ2-2; 7 positions agree with TRBD1. The V and J ends lost 6 bases and 4 bases, in that order; junction bases with no gene match: 5. CDR3 size: 14 residues. Germline V CDR1 and CDR2: SGHTA, FQGTGA. As DNA, the CDR3 is TGTGCCAGCAGGCGACAGGGCGTCACCGGGGAGCTGTTTTTT. This translates into CASRRQGVTGELFF.

As to this clone: Other DNA sequences in this sample translate to the same CDR3. The rearrangement uses TRBV5-1 and TRBJ1-5, with 9 bases fitting TRBD1. CDR3 size: 15 residues. In germline, CDR1 is SGHRS, CDR2 YFSETQ. V lost 0 bases to trimming and J lost 3 bases; unmatched junction nucleotides: 1. CDR3 DNA: TGCGCCAGCAGCTTGGGGACAGGGGACAATCAGCCCCAGCATTTT. It yields the protein CASSLGTGDNQPQHF.

The chain combines TRBV19 with TRBJ2-2; D may be TRBD1 or TRBD2 (5 bases each). The CDR3 spans 16 residues. V shed 1 base and J shed 0 bases, with 9 bases lying between them. The germline V gene has CDR1 LNHDA and CDR2 SQIVND (reference sequence). The chain's CDR3 is CASSIGLGANTGELFF. CDR3 nucleotide sequence: TGTGCCAGTAGTATAGGGCTGGGGGCGAACACCGGGGAGCTGTTTTTT.

In its sample, this clone was seen once. The chain links TRBV19 to TRBJ1-2; D is uncertain. Trimming stripped 6 bases from V and 8 bases from J, with 16 bases between. The CDR3 has 13 residues. Germline V CDR1 and CDR2: LNHDA, SQIVND (reference sequence). DNA of the CDR3: TGTGCCAGTAGGACCGGACGTAGTGGGGGCTACACCTTC. Protein product: CASRTGRSGGYTF.

V is TRBV6-4 and J is TRBJ2-3; D call uncertain. There are 15 residues in the CDR3. Germline CDR1 is MRHNA and CDR2 is SNTAGT. V lost 2 bases and J lost 0, with 9 bases in between. CDR3 sequence: CASSDPKTSTDTQYF. CDR3 DNA sequence: TGTGCCAGCAGTGACCCGAAGACTAGCACAGATACGCAGTATTTT.

This clone was observed a single time. The chain joins TRBV6-5 to TRBJ1-2; 8 bases line up with TRBD1. The germline gives CDR1 MNHEY, CDR2 SVGAGI. The CDR3 loop spans 14 amino acids. With V trimmed by 8 bases and J by 5 bases, 10 bases remained unmatched. Here the CDR3 DNA reads TGTGCCAGCTCTCTGGGGCAGGGGGCTTATGGCTACACCTTC. Its protein is CASSLGQGAYGYTF.

CDR3 bases: TGTGCCAGCAGCGGACTAGGCTGGGACAATGAGCAGTTCTTC. Its protein product is CASSGLGWDNEQFF. The chain couples TRBV6-5 to TRBJ2-1, with 7 positions matching TRBD2. Germline loops: CDR1 MNHEY, CDR2 SVGAGI. The V gene end was trimmed by 6 bases and the J gene end by 5 bases; junction bases not matched to a gene: 7. The CDR3 covers 14 residues.

This clone was observed a few times. The V gene is TRBV25-1, the J gene TRBJ1-5; D call uncertain. Trimming cost V 2 bases and J 7 bases, with 6 bases left between them. CDR3 size: 12 residues. CDR1 is MGHDK and CDR2 is SYGVNS in the germline V gene. The CDR3 nucleotides read TGTGCCAGCAGTGAAGGTTGGCAGCCCCAGCATTTT. Its translation: CASSEGWQPQHF.

The chain couples TRBV4-1 to TRBJ1-1, with D perhaps matching TRBD1 (6 bases). Germline CDR1 reads MGHRA; CDR2 reads YSYEKL. V lost 2 bases, J lost 3 bases, and 13 bases lay in between. The CDR3 runs 15 residues. The CDR3 DNA reads TGCGCCAGCAGCCAATTCAGGGGTGGGCACACTGAAGCTTTCTTT. This gives the protein CASSQFRGGHTEAFF.

V and J are TRBV5-1 and TRBJ2-7; weak D call: TRBD2 (7 bases). The germline V gene has CDR1 SGHRS and CDR2 YFSETQ. This CDR3 is 13 amino acids long. Trimming removed 4 bases from V and 3 bases from J, with 11 bases in between. CDR3 region: CASSRGADYEQYF. In DNA, the CDR3 is TGCGCCAGCAGCCGGGGGGCGGACTACGAGCAGTACTTC.

This chain uses TRBV28 with TRBJ1-5; no definite D call. Germline V gene lookup returns CDR1 MDHEN and CDR2 SYDVKM. Between the trimmed V and J ends, which lost 2 bases and 4 bases, there was a span of 15 bases. CDR3 length equals 16 residues. The DNA for the CDR3 is TGTGCCAGCAGTTTAGAGGCACAGCTAGGAAATCAGCCCCAGCATTTT. This gives the protein CASSLEAQLGNQPQHF.

This chain links TRBV5-1 with TRBJ1-3; the match to TRBD1 covers 7 bases. The V and J ends lost 1 base and 6 bases, in that order; junction bases with no gene match: 13. This CDR3 region has 17 residues. Germline V CDR1 and CDR2: SGHRS, YFSETQ. The CDR3 loop is CASSLTTGTAVSNTIYF. In DNA form, the CDR3 reads TGCGCCAGCAGCTTGACCACCGGGACAGCGGTTTCAAACACCATATATTTT.

V and J are TRBV3-1 (or the pseudogene TRBV3-2) and TRBJ1-6; no clear D. The germline V gene has CDR1 LGHDT and CDR2 YNNKEL (reference sequence). Trimming removed 5 bases at V and 10 bases at J, with 18 bases between. This CDR3 spans 15 amino acids. This CDR3 is CASSWGNPDRSPLHF. In DNA form, the CDR3 reads TGTGCCAGCAGCTGGGGAAACCCGGATAGGTCACCCCTCCACTTT.

Worth noting for this clone: One junction end does not reproduce the germline sequence, and a read error may be involved. This chain joins TRBV11-2 and TRBJ2-5, with D perhaps matching TRBD1 (6 bases). CDR3 length: 15 amino acids. CDR1 and CDR2 from the germline V gene are SGHAT and FQNNGV. The CDR3 protein is CASSLGRDTAETQYF. CDR3 in DNA: TGTGCCAGCAGTTTAGGCAGGGACACGGCGGAGACCCAGTACTTC.

The chain joins TRBV9 to TRBJ2-1, with 7 bases identical to TRBD2. CDR1 is SGDLS, CDR2 YYNGEE, per germline. Trimming removed 4 bases from V and 9 bases from J; junction bases left unmatched: 10. The CDR3 has 14 residues. CDR3 nucleotides: TGTGCCAGCAGCTCCTTGGGGGGGAGGGTTGAGCAGTTCTTC. This sequence encodes CASSSLGGRVEQFF.